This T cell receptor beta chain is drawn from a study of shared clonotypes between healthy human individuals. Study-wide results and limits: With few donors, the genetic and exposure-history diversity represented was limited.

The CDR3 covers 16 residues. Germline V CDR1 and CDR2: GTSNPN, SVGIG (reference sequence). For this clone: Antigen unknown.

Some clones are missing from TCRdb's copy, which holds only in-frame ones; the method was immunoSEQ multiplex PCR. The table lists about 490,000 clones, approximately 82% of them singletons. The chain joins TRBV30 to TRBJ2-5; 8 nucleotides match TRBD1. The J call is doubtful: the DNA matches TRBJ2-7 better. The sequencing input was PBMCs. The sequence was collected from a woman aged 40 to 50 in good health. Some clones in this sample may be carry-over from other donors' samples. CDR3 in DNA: TGTGCCTGGAGGGGGCAGGGGGCGTTGACGGCCTACGAGCAGTACTTC. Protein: CAWRGQGALTAYEQYF.